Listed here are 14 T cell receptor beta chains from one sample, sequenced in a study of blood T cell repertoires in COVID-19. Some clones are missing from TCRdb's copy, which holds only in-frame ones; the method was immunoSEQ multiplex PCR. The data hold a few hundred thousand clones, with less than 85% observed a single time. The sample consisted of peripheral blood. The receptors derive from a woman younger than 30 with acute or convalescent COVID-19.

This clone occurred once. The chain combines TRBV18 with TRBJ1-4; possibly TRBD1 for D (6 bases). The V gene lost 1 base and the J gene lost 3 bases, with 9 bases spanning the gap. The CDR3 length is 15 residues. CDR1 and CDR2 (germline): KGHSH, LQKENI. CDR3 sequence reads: CASSPQTGPNEKLFF. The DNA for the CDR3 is TGTGCCAGCTCACCACAGACAGGTCCTAATGAAAAACTGTTTTTT.

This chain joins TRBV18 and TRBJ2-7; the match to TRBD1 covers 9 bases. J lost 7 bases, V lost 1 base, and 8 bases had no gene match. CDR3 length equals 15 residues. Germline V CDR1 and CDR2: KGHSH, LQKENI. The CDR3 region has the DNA TGTGCCAGCTCACCACGAATGGACAGGGGTGGAGAGCAGTACTTC. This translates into CASSPRMDRGGEQYF.

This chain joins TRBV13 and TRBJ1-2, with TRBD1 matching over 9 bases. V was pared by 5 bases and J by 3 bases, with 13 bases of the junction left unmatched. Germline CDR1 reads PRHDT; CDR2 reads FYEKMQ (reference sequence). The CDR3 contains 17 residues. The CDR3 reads CASSRPTGGERHYGYTF. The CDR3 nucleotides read TGTGCCAGCAGCCGCCCGACAGGGGGGGAAAGACACTATGGCTACACCTTC.

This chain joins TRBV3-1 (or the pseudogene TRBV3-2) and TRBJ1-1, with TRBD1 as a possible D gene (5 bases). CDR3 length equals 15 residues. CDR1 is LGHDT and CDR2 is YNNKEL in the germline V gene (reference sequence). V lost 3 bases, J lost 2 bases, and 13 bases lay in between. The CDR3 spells CASSHSTVLNTEAFF. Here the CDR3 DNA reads TGTGCCAGCAGCCATTCGACAGTACTAAACACTGAAGCTTTCTTT.

This CDR3 reads CASRAFGFTGGSDNQPQHF. CDR3 nucleotide sequence: TGTGCCAGTAGGGCATTTGGTTTTACAGGGGGCTCTGACAATCAGCCCCAGCATTTT. The chain employs TRBV19 and TRBJ1-5, with 9 positions matching TRBD1. Germline-derived CDR1 and CDR2 are LNHDA and SQIVND (reference sequence). The CDR3 length is 19 residues. V lost 6 bases, J lost 3 bases, and 18 bases stayed unmatched.

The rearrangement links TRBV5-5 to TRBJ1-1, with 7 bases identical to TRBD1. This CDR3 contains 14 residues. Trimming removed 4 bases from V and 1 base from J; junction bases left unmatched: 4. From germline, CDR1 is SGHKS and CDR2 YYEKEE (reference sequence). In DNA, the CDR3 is TGTGCCAGCAGCAGAGGGGACAGGAACACTGAAGCTTTCTTT. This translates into CASSRGDRNTEAFF.

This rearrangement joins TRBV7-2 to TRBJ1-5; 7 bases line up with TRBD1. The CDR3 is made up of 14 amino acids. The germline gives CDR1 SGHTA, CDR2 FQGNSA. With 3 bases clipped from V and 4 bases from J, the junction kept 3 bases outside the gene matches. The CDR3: CASSFTGENQPQHF. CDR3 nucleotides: TGTGCCAGCAGCTTCACAGGGGAAAATCAGCCCCAGCATTTT.

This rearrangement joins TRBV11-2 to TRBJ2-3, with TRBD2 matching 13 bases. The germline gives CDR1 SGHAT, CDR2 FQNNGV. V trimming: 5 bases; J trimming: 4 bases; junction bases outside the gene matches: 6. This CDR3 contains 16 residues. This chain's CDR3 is CASSPRLAGGPDTQYF. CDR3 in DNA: TGTGCCAGCAGCCCGAGACTAGCGGGAGGTCCAGATACGCAGTATTTT. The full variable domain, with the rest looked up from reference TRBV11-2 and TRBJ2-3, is EAGVAQSPRYKIIEKRQSVAFWCNPISGHATLYWYQQILGQGPKLLIQFQNNGVVDDSQLPKDRFSAERLKGVDSTLKIQPAKLEDSAVYLCASSPRLAGGPDTQYFGPGTRLTVL.

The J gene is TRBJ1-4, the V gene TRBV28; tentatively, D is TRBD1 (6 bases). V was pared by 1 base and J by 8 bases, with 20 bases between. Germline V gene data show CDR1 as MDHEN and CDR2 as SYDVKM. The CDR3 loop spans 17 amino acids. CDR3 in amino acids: CASSLFPDRTGTEKLFF. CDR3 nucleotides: TGTGCCAGCAGTTTATTCCCAGACAGGACGGGCACGGAAAAACTGTTTTTT.

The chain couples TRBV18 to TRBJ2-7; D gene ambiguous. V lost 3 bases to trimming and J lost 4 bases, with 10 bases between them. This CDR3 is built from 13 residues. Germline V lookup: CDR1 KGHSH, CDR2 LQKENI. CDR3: CASSPAAKYEQYF. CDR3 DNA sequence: TGTGCCAGCTCACCTGCGGCCAAGTACGAGCAGTACTTC.

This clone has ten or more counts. CDR3 DNA sequence: TGCGCCAGCAGCGCCGAGCGGGGAGCGGGAGGAGATACGCAGTATTTT. This codes for CASSAERGAGGDTQYF. The chain recombines TRBV5-1 with TRBJ2-3, with 9 bases identical to TRBD2. With V trimmed by 4 bases and J by 5 bases, 11 bases remained unmatched. The CDR3 sequence is 16 residues long. In germline, CDR1 is SGHRS, CDR2 YFSETQ.

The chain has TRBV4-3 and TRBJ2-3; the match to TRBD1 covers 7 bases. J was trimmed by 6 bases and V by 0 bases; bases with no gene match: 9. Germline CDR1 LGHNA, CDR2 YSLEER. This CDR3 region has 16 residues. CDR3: CASSQDTGAARDTQYF. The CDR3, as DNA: TGCGCCAGCAGCCAAGATACAGGGGCGGCCAGGGATACGCAGTATTTT.

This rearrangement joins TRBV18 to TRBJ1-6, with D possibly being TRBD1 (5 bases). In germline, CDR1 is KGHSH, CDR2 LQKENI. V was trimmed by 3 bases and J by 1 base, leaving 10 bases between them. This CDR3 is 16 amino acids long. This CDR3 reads CASSPDRVSYNSPLHF. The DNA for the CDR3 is TGTGCCAGCTCACCCGACAGAGTATCCTATAATTCACCCCTCCACTTT.

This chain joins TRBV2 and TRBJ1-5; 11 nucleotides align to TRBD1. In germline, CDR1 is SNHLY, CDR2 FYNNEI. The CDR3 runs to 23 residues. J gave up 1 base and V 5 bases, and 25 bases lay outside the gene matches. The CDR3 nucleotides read TGTGCCAGCAGTAACCTGGGACAGGGGGTTCTTTCACCTCCCTTCAGGAGCAATCAGCCCCAGCATTTT. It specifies CASSNLGQGVLSPPFRSNQPQHF.